This T cell receptor beta chain emerged from a study of OX40 agonist ivuxolimab in advanced cancers. The data were produced by immunoSEQ multiplex PCR, yet TCRdb's version contains in-frame clones alone and is incomplete. Here the sample spans some 73,000 clones, about nine tenths being singletons. Overall study findings and caveats: A proportion of nonresponders additionally exhibited low normalized T-cell clonal expansion.

The CDR3 loop spans 15 amino acids. Trimming left V 0 bases short and J 0 bases short, with 7 bases between. Germline CDR1 MNHNY, CDR2 SVGAGI (reference sequence). To note about this clone: As yet, its antigen is unknown.

Specimen: CD4+ or CD8+ T cells sorted from blood, collected in a trial of the OX40 agonist ivuxolimab. The receptor was isolated from an adult with an advanced solid tumor such as melanoma, head and neck, liver or kidney cancer. The chain joins TRBV6-6 to TRBJ2-3, with D possibly TRBD1 on 5 matching bases. CDR3 residues: CASSYSWTSTDTQYF. CDR3 in DNA: TGTGCCAGCAGTTACTCGTGGACAAGCACAGATACGCAGTATTTT.